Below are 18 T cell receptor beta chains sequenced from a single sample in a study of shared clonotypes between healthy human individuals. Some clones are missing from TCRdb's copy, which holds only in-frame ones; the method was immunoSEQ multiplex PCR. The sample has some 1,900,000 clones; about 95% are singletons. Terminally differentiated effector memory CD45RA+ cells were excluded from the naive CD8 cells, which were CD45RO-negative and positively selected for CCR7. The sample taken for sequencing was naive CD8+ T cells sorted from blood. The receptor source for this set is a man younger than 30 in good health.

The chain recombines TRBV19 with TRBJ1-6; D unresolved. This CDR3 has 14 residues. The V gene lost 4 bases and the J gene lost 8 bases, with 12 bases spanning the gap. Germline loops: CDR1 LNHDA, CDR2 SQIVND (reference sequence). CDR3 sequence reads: CASSTDGGDSPLHF. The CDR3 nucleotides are TGTGCCAGTAGTACGGACGGAGGAGATTCACCCCTCCACTTT. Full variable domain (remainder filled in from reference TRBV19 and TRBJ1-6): DGGITQSPKYLFRKEGQNVTLSCEQNLNHDAMYWYRQDPGQGLRLIYYSQIVNDFQKGDIAEGYSVSREKKESFPLTVTSAQKNPTAFYLCASSTDGGDSPLHFGNGTRLTVT.

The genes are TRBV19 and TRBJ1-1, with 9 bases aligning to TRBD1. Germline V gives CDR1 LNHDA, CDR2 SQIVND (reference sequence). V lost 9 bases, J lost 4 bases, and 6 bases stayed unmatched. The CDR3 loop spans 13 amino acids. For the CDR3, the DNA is TGTGCCAGCTTGGGACAGGGAGCCACTGAAGCTTTCTTT. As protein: CASLGQGATEAFF. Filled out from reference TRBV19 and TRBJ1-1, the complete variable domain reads DGGITQSPKYLFRKEGQNVTLSCEQNLNHDAMYWYRQDPGQGLRLIYYSQIVNDFQKGDIAEGYSVSREKKESFPLTVTSAQKNPTAFYLCASLGQGATEAFFGQGTRLTVV.

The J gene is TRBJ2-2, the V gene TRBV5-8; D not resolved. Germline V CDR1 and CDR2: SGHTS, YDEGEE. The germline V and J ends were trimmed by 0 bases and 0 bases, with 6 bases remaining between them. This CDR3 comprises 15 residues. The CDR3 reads CASSLVAPNTGELFF. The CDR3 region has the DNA TGTGCCAGCAGCTTGGTCGCCCCGAACACCGGGGAGCTGTTTTTT.

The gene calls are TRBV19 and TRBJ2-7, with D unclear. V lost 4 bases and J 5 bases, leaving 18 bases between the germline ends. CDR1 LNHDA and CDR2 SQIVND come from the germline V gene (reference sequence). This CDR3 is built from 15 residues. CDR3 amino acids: CASSTPSGSLDEQYF. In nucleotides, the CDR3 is TGTGCCAGTAGTACCCCTAGTGGGTCGCTGGACGAGCAGTACTTC.

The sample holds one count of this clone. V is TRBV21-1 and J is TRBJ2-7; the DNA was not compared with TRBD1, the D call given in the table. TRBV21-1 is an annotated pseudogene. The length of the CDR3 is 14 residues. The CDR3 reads CASSIGQGAGEQYF. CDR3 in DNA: TGTGCCAGCAGCATCGGACAGGGGGCCGGCGAGCAGTACTTC.

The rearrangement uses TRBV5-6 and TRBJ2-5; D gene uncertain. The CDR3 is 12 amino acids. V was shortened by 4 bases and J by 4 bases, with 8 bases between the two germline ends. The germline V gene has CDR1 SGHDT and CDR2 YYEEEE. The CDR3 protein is CASSGWGETQYF. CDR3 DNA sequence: TGTGCCAGCAGCGGGTGGGGAGAGACCCAGTACTTC.

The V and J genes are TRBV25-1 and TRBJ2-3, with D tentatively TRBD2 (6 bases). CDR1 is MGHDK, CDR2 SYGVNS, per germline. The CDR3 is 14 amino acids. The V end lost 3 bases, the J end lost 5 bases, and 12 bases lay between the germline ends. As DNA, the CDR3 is TGTGCCAGCAGTGATATTCGGGAGAAAGATACGCAGTATTTT. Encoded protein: CASSDIREKDTQYF.

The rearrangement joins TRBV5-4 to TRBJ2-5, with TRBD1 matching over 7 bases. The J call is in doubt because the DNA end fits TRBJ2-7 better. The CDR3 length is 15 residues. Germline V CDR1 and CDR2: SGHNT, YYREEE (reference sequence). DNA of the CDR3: TGTGCCAGCAGCATGACCCGGGACAGCCTAGCCGAGCAGTACTTC. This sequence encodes CASSMTRDSLAEQYF.

Here the CDR3 reads CASSDYPLGELHF. The CDR3 DNA reads TGTGCCAGCAGTGACTACCCCTTGGGGGAACTCCACTTT. The V gene is TRBV6-1, the J gene TRBJ1-6; D is perhaps TRBD1 (5 bases). Germline CDR1 is MNHNS and CDR2 is SASEGT. This CDR3 has 13 residues. V was clipped by 3 bases and J by 16 bases, with 16 bases between them.

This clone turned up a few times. The CDR3 protein is CASSEGQHSPLHF. In nucleotides, the CDR3 is TGTGCCAGCAGTGAGGGGCAGCATTCACCCCTCCACTTT. The chain has TRBV25-1 and TRBJ1-6; D perhaps matches TRBD1 (5 bases). Trimming took off 3 bases at V and 8 bases at J, with 8 bases between the two ends. Germline CDR1 and CDR2: MGHDK and SYGVNS. CDR3 length equals 13 residues. Supplemented by reference TRBV25-1 and TRBJ1-6, the full variable domain reads EADIYQTPRYLVIGTGKKITLECSQTMGHDKMYWYQQDPGMELHLIHYSYGVNSTEKGDLSSESTVSRIRTEHFPLTLESARPSHTSQYLCASSEGQHSPLHFGNGTRLTVT.

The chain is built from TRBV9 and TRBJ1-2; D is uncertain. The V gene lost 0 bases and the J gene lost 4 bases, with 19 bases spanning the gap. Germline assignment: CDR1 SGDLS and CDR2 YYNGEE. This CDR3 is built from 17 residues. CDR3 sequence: CASSVDVGGRTGYGYTF. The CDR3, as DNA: TGTGCCAGCAGCGTAGACGTGGGAGGGCGAACGGGCTATGGCTACACCTTC.

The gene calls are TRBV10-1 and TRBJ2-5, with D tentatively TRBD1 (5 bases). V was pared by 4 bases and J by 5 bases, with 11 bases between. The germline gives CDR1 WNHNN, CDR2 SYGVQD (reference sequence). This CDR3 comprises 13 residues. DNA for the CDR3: TGCGCCAGCAGTGGACAGAAGTTGGAGACCCAGTACTTC. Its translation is CASSGQKLETQYF.

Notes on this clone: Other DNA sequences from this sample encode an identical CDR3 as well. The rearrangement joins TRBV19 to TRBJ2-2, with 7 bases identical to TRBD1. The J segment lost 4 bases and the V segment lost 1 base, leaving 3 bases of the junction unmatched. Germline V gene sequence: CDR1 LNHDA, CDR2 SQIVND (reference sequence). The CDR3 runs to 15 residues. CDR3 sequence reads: CASSIGPGGTGELFF. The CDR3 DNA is TGTGCCAGTAGTATAGGCCCAGGGGGCACCGGGGAGCTGTTTTTT.

CDR3: CASSYPREGNTEAFF. As DNA, the CDR3 is TGTGCCAGCAGTTACCCCAGGGAGGGGAACACTGAAGCTTTCTTT. V and J are TRBV6-6 and TRBJ1-1; D possibly corresponds to TRBD1 (5 bases). V lost 2 bases to trimming and J lost 1 base, with 11 bases between them. The CDR3 sequence is 15 residues long. Germline lookup yields CDR1 MNHNY and CDR2 SVGAGI (reference sequence).

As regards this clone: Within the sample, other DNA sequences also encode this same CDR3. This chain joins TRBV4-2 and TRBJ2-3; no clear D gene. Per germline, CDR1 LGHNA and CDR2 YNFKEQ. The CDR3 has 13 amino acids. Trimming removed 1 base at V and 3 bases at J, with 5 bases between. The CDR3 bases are TGTGCCAGCAGCCAAGGGGATACAGATACGCAGTATTTT. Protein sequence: CASSQGDTDTQYF.

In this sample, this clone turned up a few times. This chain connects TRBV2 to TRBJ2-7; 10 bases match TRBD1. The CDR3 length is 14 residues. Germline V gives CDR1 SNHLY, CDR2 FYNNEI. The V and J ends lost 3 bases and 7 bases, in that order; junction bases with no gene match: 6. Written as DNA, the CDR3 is TGTGCCAGCAGTGACGGGACAGGGGAATTGGAGCAGTACTTC. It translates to CASSDGTGELEQYF.

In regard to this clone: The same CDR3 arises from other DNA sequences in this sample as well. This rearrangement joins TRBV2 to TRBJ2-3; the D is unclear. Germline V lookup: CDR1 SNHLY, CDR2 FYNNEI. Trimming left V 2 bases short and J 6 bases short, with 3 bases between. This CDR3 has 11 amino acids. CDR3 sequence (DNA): TGTGCCAGCAGTGAAACGGATACGCAGTATTTT. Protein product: CASSETDTQYF. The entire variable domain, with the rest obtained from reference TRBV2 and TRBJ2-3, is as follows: EPEVTQTPSHQVTQMGQEVILRCVPISNHLYFYWYRQILGQKVEFLVSFYNNEISEKSEIFDDQFSVERPDGSNFTLKIRSTKLEDSAMYFCASSETDTQYFGPGTRLTVL.

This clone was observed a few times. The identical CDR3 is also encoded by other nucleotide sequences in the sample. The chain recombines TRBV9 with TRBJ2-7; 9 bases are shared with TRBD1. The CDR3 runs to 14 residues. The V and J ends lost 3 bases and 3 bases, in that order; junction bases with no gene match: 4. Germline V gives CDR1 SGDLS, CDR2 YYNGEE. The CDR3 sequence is CASSAGTGNYEQYF. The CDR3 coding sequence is TGTGCCAGCAGCGCCGGGACAGGGAACTACGAGCAGTACTTC.